This T cell receptor (beta chain) was recovered during a study of cytomegalovirus exposure and HLA in healthy donors. Researchers ran the PCR with 60 Vbeta and 13 Jbeta primers. The assay was immunoSEQ multiplex PCR, and TCRdb's table has in-frame clones only and misses some. The data show approximately 120,000 clones, under 90% seen once. V lost 10 bases and J lost 1, with 13 bases in between. Germline V lookup: CDR1 WNHNN, CDR2 SYGVQD (reference sequence). This CDR3 comprises 13 residues. As for this clone: Antigen specificity is unknown.

General observations from the study: The study carried out a later analysis of TCR beta sequences. It associated some 15,000 of them with specific HLA alleles at a false discovery rate of 0.05.

The chain links TRBV10-1 to TRBJ1-2, with a possible D match to TRBD1 (5 bases). The TCR comes from a woman under 40 in good health and CMV-seronegative. The sample taken for sequencing was PBMCs. The CDR3 bases are TGCGCCACCCGCTCGGACATTAACTATGGCTACACCTTC. Translating gives CATRSDINYGYTF.